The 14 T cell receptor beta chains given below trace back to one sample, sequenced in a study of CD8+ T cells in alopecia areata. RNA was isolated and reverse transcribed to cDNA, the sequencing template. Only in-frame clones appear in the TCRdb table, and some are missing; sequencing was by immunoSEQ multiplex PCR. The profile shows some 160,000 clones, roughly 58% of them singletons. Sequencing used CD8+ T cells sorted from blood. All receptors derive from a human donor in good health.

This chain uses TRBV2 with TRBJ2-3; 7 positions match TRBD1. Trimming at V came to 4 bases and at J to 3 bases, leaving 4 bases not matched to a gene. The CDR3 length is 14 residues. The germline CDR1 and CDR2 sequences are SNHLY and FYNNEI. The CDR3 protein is CASSGLQGTDTQYF. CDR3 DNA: TGTGCCAGCAGTGGGCTACAGGGGACAGATACGCAGTATTTT.

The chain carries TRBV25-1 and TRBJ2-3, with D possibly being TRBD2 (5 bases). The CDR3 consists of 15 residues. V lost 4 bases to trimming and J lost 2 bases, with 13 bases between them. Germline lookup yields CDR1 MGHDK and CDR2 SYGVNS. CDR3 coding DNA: TGTGCCAGCAGTGGCCCAGCGGACCTCACAGATACGCAGTATTTT. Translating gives CASSGPADLTDTQYF.

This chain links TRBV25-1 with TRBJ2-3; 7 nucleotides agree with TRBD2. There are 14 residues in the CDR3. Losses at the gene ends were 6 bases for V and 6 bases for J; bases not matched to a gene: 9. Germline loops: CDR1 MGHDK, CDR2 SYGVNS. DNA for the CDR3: TGTGCCAGCAGATCGGGCGGGGGTTTTGATACGCAGTATTTT. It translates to CASRSGGGFDTQYF. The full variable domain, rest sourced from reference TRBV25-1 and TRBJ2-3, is EADIYQTPRYLVIGTGKKITLECSQTMGHDKMYWYQQDPGMELHLIHYSYGVNSTEKGDLSSESTVSRIRTEHFPLTLESARPSHTSQYLCASRSGGGFDTQYFGPGTRLTVL.

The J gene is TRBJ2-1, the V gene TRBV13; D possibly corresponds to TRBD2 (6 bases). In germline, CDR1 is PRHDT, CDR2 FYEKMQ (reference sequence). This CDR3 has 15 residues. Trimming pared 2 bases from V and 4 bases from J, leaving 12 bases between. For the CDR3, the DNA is TGTGCCAGCAGCTTAAGGGACTTAAATTACAATGAGCAGTTCTTC. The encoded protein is CASSLRDLNYNEQFF.

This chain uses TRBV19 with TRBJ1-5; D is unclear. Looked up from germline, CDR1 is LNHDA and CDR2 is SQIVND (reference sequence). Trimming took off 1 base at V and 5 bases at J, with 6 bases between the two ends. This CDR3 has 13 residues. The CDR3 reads CASSIVGYQPQHF. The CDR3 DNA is TGTGCCAGTAGTATAGTGGGTTATCAGCCCCAGCATTTT.

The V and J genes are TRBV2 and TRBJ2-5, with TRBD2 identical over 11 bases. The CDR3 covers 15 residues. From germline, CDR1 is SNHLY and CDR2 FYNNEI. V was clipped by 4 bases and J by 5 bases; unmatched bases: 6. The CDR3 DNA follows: TGTGCCAGCAGTGGAACTAGCGGGAGCTCGGAGACCCAGTACTTC. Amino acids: CASSGTSGSSETQYF.

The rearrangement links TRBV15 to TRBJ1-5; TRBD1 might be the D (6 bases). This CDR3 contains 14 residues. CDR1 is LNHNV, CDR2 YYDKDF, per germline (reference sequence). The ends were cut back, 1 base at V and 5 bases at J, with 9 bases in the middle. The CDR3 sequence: CATSRARGDQPQHF. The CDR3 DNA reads TGTGCCACCAGCAGAGCCAGGGGAGATCAGCCCCAGCATTTT.

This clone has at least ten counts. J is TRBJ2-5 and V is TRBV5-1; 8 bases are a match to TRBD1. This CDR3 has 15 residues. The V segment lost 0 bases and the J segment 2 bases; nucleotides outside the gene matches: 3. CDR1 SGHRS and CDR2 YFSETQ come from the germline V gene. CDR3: CASSLEDRVQETQYF. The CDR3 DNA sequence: TGCGCCAGCAGCTTGGAGGACAGGGTACAAGAGACCCAGTACTTC. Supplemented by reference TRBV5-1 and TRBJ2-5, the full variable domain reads KAGVTQTPRYLIKTRGQQVTLSCSPISGHRSVSWYQQTPGQGLQFLFEYFSETQRNKGNFPGRFSGRQFSNSRSEMNVSTLELGDSALYLCASSLEDRVQETQYFGPGTRLLVL.

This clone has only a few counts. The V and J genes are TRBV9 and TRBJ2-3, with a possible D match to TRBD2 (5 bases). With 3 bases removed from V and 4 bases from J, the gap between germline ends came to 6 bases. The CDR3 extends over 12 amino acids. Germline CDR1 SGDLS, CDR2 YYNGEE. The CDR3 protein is CASSERADTQYF. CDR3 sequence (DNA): TGTGCCAGCAGCGAGAGGGCAGATACGCAGTATTTT.

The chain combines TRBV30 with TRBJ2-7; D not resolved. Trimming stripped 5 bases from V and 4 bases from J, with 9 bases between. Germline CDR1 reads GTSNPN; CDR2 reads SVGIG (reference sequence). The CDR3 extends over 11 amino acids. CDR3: CAWEHAYEQYF. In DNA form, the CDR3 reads TGTGCCTGGGAGCACGCTTACGAGCAGTACTTC.

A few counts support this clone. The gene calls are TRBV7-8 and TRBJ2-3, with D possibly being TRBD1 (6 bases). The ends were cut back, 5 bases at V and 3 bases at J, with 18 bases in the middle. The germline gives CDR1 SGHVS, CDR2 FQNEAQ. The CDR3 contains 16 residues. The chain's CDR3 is CASSPWTATSTDTQYF. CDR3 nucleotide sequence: TGTGCCAGCAGCCCCTGGACAGCCACCTCGACAGATACGCAGTATTTT.

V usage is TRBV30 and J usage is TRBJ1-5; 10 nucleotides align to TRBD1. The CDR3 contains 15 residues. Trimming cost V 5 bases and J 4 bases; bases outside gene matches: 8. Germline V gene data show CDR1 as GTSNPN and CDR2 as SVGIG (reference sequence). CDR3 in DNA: TGTGCCTGGGGTGACAGGGGGCGCGGGAATCAGCCCCAGCATTTT. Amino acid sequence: CAWGDRGRGNQPQHF.

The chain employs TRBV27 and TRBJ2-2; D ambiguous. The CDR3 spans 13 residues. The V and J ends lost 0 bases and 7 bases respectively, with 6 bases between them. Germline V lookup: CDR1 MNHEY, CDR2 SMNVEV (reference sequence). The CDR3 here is CASSLSGGGELFF. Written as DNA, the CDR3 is TGTGCCAGCAGTTTATCGGGCGGCGGGGAGCTGTTTTTT.

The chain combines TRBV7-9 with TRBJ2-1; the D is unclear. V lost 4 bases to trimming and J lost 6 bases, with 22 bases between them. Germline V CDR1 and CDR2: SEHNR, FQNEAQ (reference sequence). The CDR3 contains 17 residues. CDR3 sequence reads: CASSSPARAGHGNEQFF. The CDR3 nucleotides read TGTGCCAGCAGCTCACCCGCCCGGGCAGGTCACGGCAATGAGCAGTTCTTC.